A single sample is the source of the 23 T cell receptor beta chains below, sequenced in a study of T cell responses to AZD1222 COVID-19 vaccine. The protocol was immunoSEQ multiplex PCR, while the TCRdb copy is restricted to in-frame clones and leaves out a portion. Of some 67,000 clones listed, about 80% are singletons. The sequencing used peripheral blood, collected 28 days after the second AZD1222 dose. The receptor source for this set is an adult who received the AZD1222 COVID-19 vaccine.

This sequence joins TRBV6-5 and TRBJ2-2; 8 bases match TRBD1. The V gene's germline CDR1 is MNHEY and CDR2 SVGAGI. The ends lost 8 bases at V and 5 bases at J; junction bases unmatched: 7. The CDR3 is 14 amino acids. DNA for the CDR3: TGTGCCAGCCGGGACAGGCGACTAACCGGGGAGCTGTTTTTT. This encodes CASRDRRLTGELFF.

The chain recombines TRBV9 with TRBJ2-7; a possible D gene is TRBD1 (6 bases). The germline V and J ends were trimmed by 0 bases and 2 bases, with 12 bases remaining between them. There are 15 residues in the CDR3. CDR1 is SGDLS and CDR2 is YYNGEE in the germline V gene. The CDR3 bases are TGTGCCAGCAGCGTAGATGGACAGTCGACCTACGAGCAGTACTTC. Translating gives CASSVDGQSTYEQYF.

The V call is TRBV5-1, the J call TRBJ1-1; D not certain. In germline, CDR1 is SGHRS, CDR2 YFSETQ. V lost 0 bases and J lost 5, with 11 bases in between. The CDR3 has 14 residues. The CDR3 loop is CASSLEARETEAFF. DNA for the CDR3: TGCGCCAGCAGCTTGGAAGCGAGGGAAACTGAAGCTTTCTTT.

The gene calls are TRBV4-2 and TRBJ2-1; TRBD2 aligns across 9 bases. Losses at the gene ends were 1 base for V and 4 bases for J; bases not matched to a gene: 5. Per the germline V gene, CDR1 is LGHNA and CDR2 is YNFKEQ. The CDR3 has 16 residues. Here the CDR3 reads CASSQVISGGYNEQFF. In DNA, the CDR3 is TGTGCCAGCAGCCAAGTAATCAGCGGGGGGTACAATGAGCAGTTCTTC.

This clone has only one observation. CDR3 sequence (DNA): TGTGCCAGCAGTTACAGCCGGACAGGGGGCAACTATGGCTACACCTTC. Protein product: CASSYSRTGGNYGYTF. This chain uses TRBV6-6 with TRBJ1-2, with 11 bases matching TRBD1. J gave up 2 bases and V 2 bases, and 4 bases lay outside the gene matches. This CDR3 contains 16 residues. Per germline, CDR1 MNHNY and CDR2 SVGAGI (reference sequence).

DNA for the CDR3: TGCGCCAGCGGTCGATCGAACATTCAGTACTTC. It codes for CASGRSNIQYF. This chain links TRBV4-1 with TRBJ2-4, with no clear D. The CDR3 is 11 amino acids. The V and J ends lost 8 bases and 7 bases respectively, with 9 bases between them. Germline V gene lookup returns CDR1 MGHRA and CDR2 YSYEKL.

This clone appeared a single time. The chain couples TRBV5-6 to TRBJ2-2; a weak D match, TRBD1 (7 bases). Trimming left V 3 bases short and J 3 bases short, with 15 bases between. This CDR3 is 16 amino acids long. Germline V CDR1 and CDR2: SGHDT, YYEEEE. The chain's CDR3 is CASSWGDRGYTGELFF. The CDR3 DNA reads as TGTGCCAGCAGCTGGGGGGACAGAGGGTACACCGGGGAGCTGTTTTTT.

Only one count was recorded for this clone. The chain is built from TRBV5-4 and TRBJ2-5, with D perhaps matching TRBD1 (6 bases). V was trimmed by 5 bases and J by 5 bases, leaving 16 bases between them. This CDR3 region has 14 residues. Germline values: CDR1 SGHNT, CDR2 YYREEE (reference sequence). The CDR3 DNA reads TGTGCCAGCAGGCCTAGACAGGATGCGGAGACCCAGTACTTC. Its protein product is CASRPRQDAETQYF.

As concerns this clone: The junction and the germline gene differ at one end; a read error may be behind it. The V gene is TRBV5-6, the J gene TRBJ1-1; D call uncertain. Germline V gene data show CDR1 as SGHDT and CDR2 as YYEEEE. This CDR3 spans 12 amino acids. The CDR3 sequence: CASSLAVAEAFF. CDR3 bases: TGTGCCAGCAGCTTGGCCGTGGCTGAGGCTTTCTTT.

This clone was found once. The chain uses TRBV7-9 and TRBJ2-7, with D unclear. The ends were cut back, 3 bases at V and 0 bases at J, with 12 bases in the middle. The CDR3 runs 15 residues. From germline, CDR1 is SEHNR and CDR2 FQNEAQ (reference sequence). The CDR3 region has the DNA TGTGCCAGCAGCTTCGGCGACATCCGCTCCTACGAGCAGTACTTC. This gives the protein CASSFGDIRSYEQYF.

This clone was recorded once. J is TRBJ1-2 and V is TRBV7-2; D gene unclear. With 2 bases removed from V and 7 bases from J, the gap between germline ends came to 11 bases. This CDR3 has 13 residues. Germline V gene sequence: CDR1 SGHTA, CDR2 FQGNSA. The chain's CDR3 is CASSLSSSSGYTF. The CDR3 DNA reads as TGTGCCAGCAGCTTATCCAGCTCCAGTGGCTACACCTTC.

The chain is built from TRBV11-3 and TRBJ1-1, with TRBD1 matching 9 bases. V trimming: 5 bases; J trimming: 4 bases; junction bases outside the gene matches: 2. The CDR3 totals 13 residues. Germline loops: CDR1 SGHNT, CDR2 YENEEA. This CDR3 is CASSPDRGTEAFF. The CDR3 coding sequence is TGTGCCAGCAGCCCGGACAGGGGCACTGAAGCTTTCTTT.

The chain joins TRBV27 to TRBJ1-5; D may be TRBD1 (6 bases). V was clipped by 6 bases and J by 4 bases, with 19 bases between them. Germline V lookup: CDR1 MNHEY, CDR2 SMNVEV (reference sequence). This CDR3 is 16 amino acids long. As DNA, the CDR3 is TGTGCCAGCAGCCAGGACAGCAAAGGGGGTAATCAGCCCCAGCATTTT. It is translated as CASSQDSKGGNQPQHF.

V usage is TRBV3-1 (or the pseudogene TRBV3-2) and J usage is TRBJ1-2; D possibly corresponds to TRBD1 (5 bases). This CDR3 region has 14 residues. Looked up from germline, CDR1 is LGHDT and CDR2 is YNNKEL (reference sequence). V shed 3 bases and J shed 1 base, with 9 bases lying between them. The CDR3 DNA sequence: TGTGCCAGCAGCCAGGGGACGCTTAACTATGGCTACACCTTC. Translation: CASSQGTLNYGYTF.

The chain has TRBV29-1 and TRBJ2-7, with 13 bases identical to TRBD2. Trimming cost V 6 bases and J 2 bases; bases outside gene matches: 4. This CDR3 has 14 amino acids. Germline loops: CDR1 SQVTM, CDR2 ANQGSEA. The CDR3, as DNA: TGCAGCGTCGGCACTAGCGGGGGGGCCTACGAGCAGTACTTC. It encodes CSVGTSGGAYEQYF.

The rearrangement links TRBV5-1 to TRBJ1-6; maybe TRBD1 (5 bases). The V gene lost 0 bases and the J gene lost 6 bases, with 10 bases spanning the gap. The germline CDR1 and CDR2 sequences are SGHRS and YFSETQ. There are 15 residues in the CDR3. The CDR3 bases are TGCGCCAGCAGCTTGGCCGCGGGGGGTAATTCACCCCTCCACTTT. It translates to CASSLAAGGNSPLHF.

The CDR3 protein is CASSPRTALNTEAFF. The CDR3, as DNA: TGTGCCAGCAGTCCGAGGACAGCCCTGAACACTGAAGCTTTCTTT. The rearrangement joins TRBV27 to TRBJ1-1, with D possibly being TRBD1 (6 bases). The CDR3 spans 15 residues. Germline assignment: CDR1 MNHEY and CDR2 SMNVEV (reference sequence). The ends were cut back, 5 bases at V and 0 bases at J, with 13 bases in the middle.

The V gene is TRBV5-8, the J gene TRBJ1-1, with a possible D match to TRBD1 (6 bases). Trimming removed 1 base at V and 8 bases at J, with 21 bases between. The CDR3 consists of 16 residues. Germline V lookup: CDR1 SGHTS, CDR2 YDEGEE. This chain's CDR3 is CASSLRLSQGGREAFF. The CDR3 DNA follows: TGTGCCAGCAGCTTGCGGTTATCACAGGGAGGTAGGGAAGCTTTCTTT. The full variable domain, with the rest looked up from reference TRBV5-8 and TRBJ1-1, is EAGVTQSPTHLIKTRGQQATLRCSPISGHTSVYWYQQALGLGLQFLLWYDEGEERNRGNFPPRFSGRQFPNYSSELNVNALELEDSALYLCASSLRLSQGGREAFFGQGTRLTVV.

The gene calls are TRBV18 and TRBJ2-5; D tentatively reads TRBD1 or TRBD2 (5 bases each). V shed 2 bases and J shed 5 bases, with 9 bases lying between them. CDR3 length: 13 amino acids. Germline V CDR1 and CDR2: KGHSH, LQKENI. CDR3 nucleotide sequence: TGTGCCAGCTCACCAGTGAGGGGTGAGACCCAGTACTTC. The encoded protein is CASSPVRGETQYF. Based on the CDR3 plus reference TRBV18 and TRBJ2-5, the full variable domain is NAGVMQNPRHLVRRRGQEARLRCSPMKGHSHVYWYRQLPEEGLKFMVYLQKENIIDESGMPKERFSAEFPKEGPSILRIQQVVRGDSAAYFCASSPVRGETQYFGPGTRLLVL.

V usage is TRBV5-5 and J usage is TRBJ1-2; TRBD1 is a possible D gene (6 bases). Germline CDR1 is SGHKS and CDR2 is YYEKEE (reference sequence). This CDR3 has 15 residues. Between the trimmed V and J ends, which lost 4 bases and 7 bases, there was a span of 20 bases. In DNA form, the CDR3 reads TGTGCCAGCAGCACCTTAGGACAGAGGCTAGCTGGCTACACCTTC. This sequence encodes CASSTLGQRLAGYTF. Combining the CDR3 with reference TRBV5-5 and TRBJ1-2 gives the whole variable domain DAGVTQSPTHLIKTRGQQVTLRCSPISGHKSVSWYQQVLGQGPQFIFQYYEKEERGRGNFPDRFSARQFPNYSSELNVNALLLGDSALYLCASSTLGQRLAGYTFGSGTRLTVV.

J is TRBJ2-7 and V is TRBV4-3; D ambiguous. V gave up 4 bases and J gave up 5 bases, with 15 bases separating them. The germline V gene has CDR1 LGHNA and CDR2 YSLEER. The CDR3 loop spans 14 amino acids. The CDR3 DNA sequence: TGCGCCAGCAGCCTAAACGGACCCCGTGACGAGCAGTACTTC. Translated, it gives CASSLNGPRDEQYF.

Only a few counts were recorded for this clone. The chain's CDR3 is CASSTGLNNEQFF. The CDR3 DNA follows: TGTGCCAGCTCAACCGGACTGAACAATGAGCAGTTCTTC. This sequence joins TRBV18 and TRBJ2-1; a possible D gene is TRBD2 (5 bases). There are 13 residues in the CDR3. Trimming pared 5 bases from V and 5 bases from J, leaving 10 bases between. Germline-derived CDR1 and CDR2 are KGHSH and LQKENI.

The chain couples TRBV6-5 to TRBJ2-7; perhaps TRBD2 as D (5 bases). V was trimmed by 6 bases and J by 3 bases, leaving 18 bases between them. The CDR3 runs to 15 residues. Looked up from germline, CDR1 is MNHEY and CDR2 is SVGAGI. CDR3 protein: CASSFSETIGYEQYF. The DNA for the CDR3 is TGTGCCAGCAGCTTCTCCGAGACTATAGGCTACGAGCAGTACTTC.